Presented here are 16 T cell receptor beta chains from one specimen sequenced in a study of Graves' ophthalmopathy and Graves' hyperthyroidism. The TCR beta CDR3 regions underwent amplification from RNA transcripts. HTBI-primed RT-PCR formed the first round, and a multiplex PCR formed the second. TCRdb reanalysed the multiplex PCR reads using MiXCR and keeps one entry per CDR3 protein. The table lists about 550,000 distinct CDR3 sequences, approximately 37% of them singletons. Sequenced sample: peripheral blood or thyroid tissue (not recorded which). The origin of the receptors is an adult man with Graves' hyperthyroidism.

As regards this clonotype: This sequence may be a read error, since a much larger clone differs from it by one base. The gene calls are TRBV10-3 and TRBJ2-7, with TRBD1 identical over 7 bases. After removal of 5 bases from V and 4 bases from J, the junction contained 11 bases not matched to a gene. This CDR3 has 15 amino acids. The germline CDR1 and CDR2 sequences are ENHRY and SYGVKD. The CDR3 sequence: CAISYGDRPIYEQYF. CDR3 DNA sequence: TGTGCCATCAGTTACGGGGACAGACCTATTTACGAGCAGTACTTC.

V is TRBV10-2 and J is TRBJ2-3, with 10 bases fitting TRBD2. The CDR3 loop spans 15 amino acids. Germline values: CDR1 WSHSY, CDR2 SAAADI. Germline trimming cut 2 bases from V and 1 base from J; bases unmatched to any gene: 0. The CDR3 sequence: CASSELAGGTDTQYF. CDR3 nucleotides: TGCGCCAGCAGTGAGCTAGCGGGGGGCACAGATACGCAGTATTTT.

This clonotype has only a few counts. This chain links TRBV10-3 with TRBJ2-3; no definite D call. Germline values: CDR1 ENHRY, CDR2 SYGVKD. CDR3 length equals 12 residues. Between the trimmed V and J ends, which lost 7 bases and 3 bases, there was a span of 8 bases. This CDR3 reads CAIKTITDTQYF. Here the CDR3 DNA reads TGTGCCATCAAGACGATAACAGATACGCAGTATTTT.

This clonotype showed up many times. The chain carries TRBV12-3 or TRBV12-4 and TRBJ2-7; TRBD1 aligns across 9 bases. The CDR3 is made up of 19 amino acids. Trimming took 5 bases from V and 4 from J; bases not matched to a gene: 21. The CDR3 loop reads CASSSSQPGQGLRLYEQYF. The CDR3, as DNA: TGTGCCAGCAGTAGTAGCCAACCGGGACAGGGACTTCGTTTATACGAGCAGTACTTC.

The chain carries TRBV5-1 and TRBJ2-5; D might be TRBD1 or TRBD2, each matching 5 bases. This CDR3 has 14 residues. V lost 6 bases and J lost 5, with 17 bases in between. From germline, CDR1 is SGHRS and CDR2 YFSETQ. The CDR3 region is CASIRAGGEETQYF. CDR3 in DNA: TGCGCCAGCATAAGGGCTGGGGGAGAGGAGACCCAGTACTTC.

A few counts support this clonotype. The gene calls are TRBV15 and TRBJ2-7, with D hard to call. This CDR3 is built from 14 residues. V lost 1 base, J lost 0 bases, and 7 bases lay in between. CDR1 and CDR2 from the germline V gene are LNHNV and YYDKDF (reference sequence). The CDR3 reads CATSRGSSSYEQYF. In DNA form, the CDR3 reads TGTGCCACCAGCAGAGGCAGCAGCTCCTACGAGCAGTACTTC.

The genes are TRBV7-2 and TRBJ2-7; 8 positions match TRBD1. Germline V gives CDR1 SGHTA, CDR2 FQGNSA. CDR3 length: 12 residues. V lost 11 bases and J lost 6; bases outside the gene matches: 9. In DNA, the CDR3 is TGTGCCTGGAACAGGGGGGTTCTCGAGCAGTACTTC. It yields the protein CAWNRGVLEQYF.

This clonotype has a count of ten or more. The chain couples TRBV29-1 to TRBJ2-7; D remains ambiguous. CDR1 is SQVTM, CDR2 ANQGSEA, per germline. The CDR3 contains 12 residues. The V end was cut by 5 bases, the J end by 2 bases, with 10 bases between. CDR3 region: CSVTVSTYEQYF. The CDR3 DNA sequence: TGCAGCGTTACGGTCAGTACCTACGAGCAGTACTTC.

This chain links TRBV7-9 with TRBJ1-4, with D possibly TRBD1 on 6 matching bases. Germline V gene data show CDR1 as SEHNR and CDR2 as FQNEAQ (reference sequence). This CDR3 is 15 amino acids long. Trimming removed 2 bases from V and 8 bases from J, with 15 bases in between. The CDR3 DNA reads TGTGCCAGCAGCTTAAATCCCAGGGGTGGGGAAAAACTGTTTTTT. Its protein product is CASSLNPRGGEKLFF.

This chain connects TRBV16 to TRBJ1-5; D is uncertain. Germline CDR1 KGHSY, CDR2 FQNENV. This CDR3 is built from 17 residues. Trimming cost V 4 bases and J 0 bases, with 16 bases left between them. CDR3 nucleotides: TGTGCCAGCAGCCGCAACCAGAAGGGCTATAGCAATCAGCCCCAGCATTTT. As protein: CASSRNQKGYSNQPQHF.

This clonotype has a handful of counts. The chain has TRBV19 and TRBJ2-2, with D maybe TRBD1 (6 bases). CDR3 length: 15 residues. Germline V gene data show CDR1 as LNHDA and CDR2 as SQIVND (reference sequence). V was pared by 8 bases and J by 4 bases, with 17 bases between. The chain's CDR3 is CASLAGVLSTGELFF. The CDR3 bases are TGTGCCAGTCTAGCAGGGGTTTTGTCCACCGGGGAGCTGTTTTTT.

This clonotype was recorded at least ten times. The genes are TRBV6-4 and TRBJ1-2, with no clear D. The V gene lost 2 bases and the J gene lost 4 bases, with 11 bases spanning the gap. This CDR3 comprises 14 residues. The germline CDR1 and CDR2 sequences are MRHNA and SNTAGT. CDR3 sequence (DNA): TGTGCCAGCAGTGACGGTCACACTCCCTATGGCTACACCTTC. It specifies CASSDGHTPYGYTF.

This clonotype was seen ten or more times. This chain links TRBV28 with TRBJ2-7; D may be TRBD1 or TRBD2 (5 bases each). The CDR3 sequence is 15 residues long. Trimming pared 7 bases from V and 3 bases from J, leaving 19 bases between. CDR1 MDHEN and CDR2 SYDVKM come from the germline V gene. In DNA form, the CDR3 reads TGTGCCAGCACCATATCCGGGACGGGGAGCTACGAGCAGTACTTC. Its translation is CASTISGTGSYEQYF.

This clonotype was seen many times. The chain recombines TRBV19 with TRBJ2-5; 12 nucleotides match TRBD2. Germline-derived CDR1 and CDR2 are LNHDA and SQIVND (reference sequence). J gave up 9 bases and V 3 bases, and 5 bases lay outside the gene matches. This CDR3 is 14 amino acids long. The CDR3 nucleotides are TGTGCCAGTAGTATTCCTAGCGGGGGGGGGGCCCAGTACTTC. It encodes CASSIPSGGGAQYF.

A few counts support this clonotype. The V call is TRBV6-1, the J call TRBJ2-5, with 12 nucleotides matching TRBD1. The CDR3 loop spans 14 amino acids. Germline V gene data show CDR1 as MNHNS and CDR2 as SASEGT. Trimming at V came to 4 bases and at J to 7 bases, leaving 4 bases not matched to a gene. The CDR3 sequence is CASSGGQGAVTQYF. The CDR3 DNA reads TGTGCCAGCAGTGGGGGACAGGGGGCAGTGACCCAGTACTTC.

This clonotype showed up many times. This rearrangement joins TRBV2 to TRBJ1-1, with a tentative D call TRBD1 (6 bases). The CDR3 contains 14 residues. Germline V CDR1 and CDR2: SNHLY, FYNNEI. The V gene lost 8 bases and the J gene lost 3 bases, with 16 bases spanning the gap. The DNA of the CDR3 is TGTGCCAGCCACAGGGAACCTGGGTACACTGAAGCTTTCTTT. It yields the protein CASHREPGYTEAFF.